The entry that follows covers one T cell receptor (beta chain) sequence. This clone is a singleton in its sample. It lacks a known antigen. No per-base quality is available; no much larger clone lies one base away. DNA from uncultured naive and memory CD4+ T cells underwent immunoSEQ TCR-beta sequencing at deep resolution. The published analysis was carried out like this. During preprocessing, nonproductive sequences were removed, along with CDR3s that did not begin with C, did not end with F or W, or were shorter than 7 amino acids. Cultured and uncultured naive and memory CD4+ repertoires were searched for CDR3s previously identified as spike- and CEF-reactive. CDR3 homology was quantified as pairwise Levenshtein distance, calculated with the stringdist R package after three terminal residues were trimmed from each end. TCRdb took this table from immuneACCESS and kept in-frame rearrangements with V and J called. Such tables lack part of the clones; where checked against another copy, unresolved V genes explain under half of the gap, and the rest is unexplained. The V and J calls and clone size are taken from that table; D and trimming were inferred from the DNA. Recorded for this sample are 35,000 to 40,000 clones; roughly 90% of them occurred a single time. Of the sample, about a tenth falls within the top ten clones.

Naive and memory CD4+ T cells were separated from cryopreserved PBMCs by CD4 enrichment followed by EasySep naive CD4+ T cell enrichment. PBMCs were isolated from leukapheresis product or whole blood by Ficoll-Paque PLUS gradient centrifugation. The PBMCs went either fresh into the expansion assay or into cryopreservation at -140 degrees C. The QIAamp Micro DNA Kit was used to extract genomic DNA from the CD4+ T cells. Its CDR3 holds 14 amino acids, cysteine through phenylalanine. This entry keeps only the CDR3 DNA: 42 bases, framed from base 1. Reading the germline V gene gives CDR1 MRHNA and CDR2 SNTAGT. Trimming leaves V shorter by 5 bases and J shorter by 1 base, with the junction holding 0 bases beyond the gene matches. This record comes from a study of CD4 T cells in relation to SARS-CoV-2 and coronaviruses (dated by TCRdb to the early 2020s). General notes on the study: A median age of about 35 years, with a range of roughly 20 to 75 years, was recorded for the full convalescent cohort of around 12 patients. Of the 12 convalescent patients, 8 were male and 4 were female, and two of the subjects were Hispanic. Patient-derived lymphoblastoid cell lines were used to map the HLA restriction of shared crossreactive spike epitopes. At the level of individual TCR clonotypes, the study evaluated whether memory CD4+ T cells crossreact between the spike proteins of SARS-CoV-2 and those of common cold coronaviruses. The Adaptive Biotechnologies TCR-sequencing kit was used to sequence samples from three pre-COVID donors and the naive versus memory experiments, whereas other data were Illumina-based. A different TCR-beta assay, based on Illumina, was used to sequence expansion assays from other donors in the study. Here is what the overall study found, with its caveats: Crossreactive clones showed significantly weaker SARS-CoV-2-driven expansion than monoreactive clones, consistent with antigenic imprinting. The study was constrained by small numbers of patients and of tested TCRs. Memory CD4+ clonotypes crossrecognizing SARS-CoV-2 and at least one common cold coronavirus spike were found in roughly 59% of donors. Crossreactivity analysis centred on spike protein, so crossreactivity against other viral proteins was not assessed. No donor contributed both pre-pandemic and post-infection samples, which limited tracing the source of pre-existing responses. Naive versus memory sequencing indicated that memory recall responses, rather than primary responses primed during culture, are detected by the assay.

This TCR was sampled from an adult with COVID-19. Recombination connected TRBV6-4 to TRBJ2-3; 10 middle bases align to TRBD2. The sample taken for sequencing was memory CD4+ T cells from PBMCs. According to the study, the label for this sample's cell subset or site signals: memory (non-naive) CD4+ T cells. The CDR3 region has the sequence CASSTSGGTDTQYF. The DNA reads TGTGCCAGCAGTACTAGCGGGGGCACAGATACGCAGTATTTT.